Following are 18 T cell receptor beta chains from one sample sequenced in a study of early T cells in non-severe SARS-CoV-2 infection. TCRdb passed the 5' RACE reads through MiXCR, listing each CDR3 protein once. The data show 55,000 to 65,000 distinct CDR3 sequences, with 11% seen just once and over 1.5% held by the top ten. Sequences were obtained from whole blood. The receptors were gathered from an adult who was a healthcare worker with PCR-confirmed SARS-CoV-2 infection or an uninfected control (not recorded which).

This clonotype was found a few times. The J gene is TRBJ2-3, the V gene TRBV20-1; perhaps TRBD2 as D (7 bases). The germline V gene has CDR1 DFQATT and CDR2 SNEGSKA (reference sequence). Trimming took 6 bases from V and 1 from J, leaving 11 bases between them. This CDR3 contains 13 residues. Here the CDR3 reads CSAGGGRTDTQYF. The CDR3 region has the DNA TGCAGTGCAGGCGGGGGCCGCACAGATACGCAGTATTTT.

The chain recombines TRBV12-3 or TRBV12-4 with TRBJ1-2; unclear D gene. The CDR3 extends over 14 amino acids. Trimming took off 4 bases at V and 8 bases at J, with 17 bases between the two ends. Here the CDR3 reads CASSSFPLIDGYTF. For the CDR3, the DNA is TGTGCCAGCAGTTCCTTCCCACTGATTGACGGCTACACCTTC.

This clonotype was seen many times. The V gene is TRBV3-1, the J gene TRBJ2-1; D gene ambiguous. CDR3 length: 16 residues. Germline V gene sequence: CDR1 LGHDT, CDR2 YNNKEL (reference sequence). Trimming removed 3 bases at V and 2 bases at J, with 14 bases between. DNA of the CDR3: TGTGCCAGCAGCCAGGCTTACCTAACTCCCTACAATGAGCAGTTCTTC. It codes for CASSQAYLTPYNEQFF.

This clonotype was counted ten times or more. V usage is TRBV11-2 and J usage is TRBJ2-2, with D unresolved. Germline V gene lookup returns CDR1 SGHAT and CDR2 FQNNGV. V was cut by 1 base and J by 5 bases, with 11 bases left in between. The CDR3 length is 15 residues. The CDR3 DNA follows: TGTGCCAGCAGCTTAGGGCTAGTGGATACCGGGGAGCTGTTTTTT. This sequence encodes CASSLGLVDTGELFF.

This clonotype has at least ten counts. The CDR3 DNA reads as TGCAGTGCTAGTCAGGGGGCCTCGACCTACGAGCAGTACTTC. Its protein product is CSASQGASTYEQYF. The genes are TRBV20-1 and TRBJ2-7; 8 positions agree with TRBD1. There are 14 residues in the CDR3. With 3 bases clipped from V and 2 bases from J, the junction kept 6 bases outside the gene matches. CDR1 and CDR2 (germline): DFQATT, SNEGSKA (reference sequence).

This clonotype was recorded many times. The CDR3 loop reads CASSGDRGRETQYF. The CDR3 nucleotides read TGTGCCAGCAGTGGCGACAGGGGTCGAGAGACCCAGTACTTC. The gene calls are TRBV25-1 and TRBJ2-5; 8 positions agree with TRBD1. V lost 4 bases to trimming and J lost 4 bases; unmatched junction nucleotides: 5. The CDR3 covers 14 residues. Germline values: CDR1 MGHDK, CDR2 SYGVNS. The full variable domain, completed using reference TRBV25-1 and TRBJ2-5, is EADIYQTPRYLVIGTGKKITLECSQTMGHDKMYWYQQDPGMELHLIHYSYGVNSTEKGDLSSESTVSRIRTEHFPLTLESARPSHTSQYLCASSGDRGRETQYFGPGTRLLVL.

This rearrangement joins TRBV18 to TRBJ2-7, with D unclear. CDR3 length equals 15 residues. V gave up 4 bases and J gave up 0 bases, with 13 bases separating them. In germline, CDR1 is KGHSH, CDR2 LQKENI. The CDR3 nucleotides are TGTGCCAGCTCACATCGAGGAAATTTCTCCTACGAGCAGTACTTC. Translated, it gives CASSHRGNFSYEQYF.

This clonotype was detected ten times or more. The V call is TRBV6-6, the J call TRBJ1-3; perhaps TRBD1 as D (5 bases). V gave up 0 bases and J gave up 4 bases, with 19 bases separating them. The CDR3 spans 18 residues. CDR1 MNHNY and CDR2 SVGAGI come from the germline V gene (reference sequence). This CDR3 is CASSYSNQRGSSGNTIYF. In DNA, the CDR3 is TGTGCCAGCAGTTACTCGAATCAAAGGGGTTCGAGCGGAAACACCATATATTTT.

The CDR3: CASTVIRDTQYF. In DNA form, the CDR3 reads TGTGCCAGCACCGTGATAAGGGATACGCAGTATTTT. The V and J genes are TRBV7-2 and TRBJ2-3; D remains unclear. Per the germline V gene, CDR1 is SGHTA and CDR2 is FQGNSA. This CDR3 spans 12 amino acids. Trimming took 7 bases from V and 6 from J, leaving 11 bases between them.

Ten or more counts support this clonotype. This rearrangement joins TRBV7-9 to TRBJ2-6; TRBD1 agrees at 11 bases. Germline values: CDR1 SEHNR, CDR2 FQNEAQ (reference sequence). Trimming removed 4 bases from V and 3 bases from J; junction bases left unmatched: 8. The length of the CDR3 is 18 residues. The CDR3 loop reads CASSSTRDRGYGANVLTF. The CDR3 DNA follows: TGTGCCAGCAGCTCCACACGGGACAGGGGGTATGGGGCCAACGTCCTGACTTTC.

This clonotype was detected ten times or more. V and J are TRBV30 and TRBJ2-2, with D maybe TRBD1 (5 bases). V was shortened by 5 bases and J by 5 bases, with 15 bases between the two germline ends. The CDR3 has 14 residues. Germline-derived CDR1 and CDR2 are GTSNPN and SVGIG (reference sequence). The CDR3 region is CAWQGQIETGELFF. The CDR3 coding sequence is TGTGCCTGGCAGGGCCAAATAGAGACCGGGGAGCTGTTTTTT.

This clonotype has at least ten counts. The V gene is TRBV18, the J gene TRBJ2-7, with TRBD1 as a possible D gene (8 bases). Germline lookup yields CDR1 KGHSH and CDR2 LQKENI. Between the trimmed V and J ends, which lost 5 bases and 4 bases, there was a span of 21 bases. The CDR3 is made up of 16 amino acids. CDR3 nucleotides: TGTGCCAGCTCATCGACTCACAGGGGGGGAGGATACGAGCAGTACTTC. This codes for CASSSTHRGGGYEQYF.

The chain uses TRBV5-1 and TRBJ2-1; D is perhaps TRBD1 or TRBD2 (6 bases each). Germline V gives CDR1 SGHRS, CDR2 YFSETQ. The CDR3 covers 16 residues. The ends were cut back, 0 bases at V and 0 bases at J, with 10 bases in the middle. CDR3: CASSLEGGRSYNEQFF. The CDR3 nucleotides read TGCGCCAGCAGCTTGGAGGGGGGCCGCTCCTACAATGAGCAGTTCTTC.

This chain links TRBV7-9 with TRBJ1-1; D not certain. Germline CDR1 is SEHNR and CDR2 is FQNEAQ (reference sequence). V lost 7 bases and J 1 base, leaving 13 bases between the germline ends. The CDR3 totals 14 residues. CDR3 residues: CASIKSWSNTEAFF. Here the CDR3 DNA reads TGTGCCAGCATTAAGAGTTGGTCGAACACTGAAGCTTTCTTT.

This clonotype was observed a few times. The chain has TRBV7-3 and TRBJ2-2, with a tentative D call TRBD2 (5 bases). This CDR3 is built from 15 residues. The V gene's germline CDR1 is SGHTA and CDR2 FQGTGA. Trimming removed 4 bases from V and 8 bases from J, with 17 bases in between. DNA for the CDR3: TGTGCCAGCAGCTCCACCCCCGAGGGCGTAGGGGAGCTGTTTTTT. Translation: CASSSTPEGVGELFF.

This clonotype was counted ten times or more. The chain joins TRBV9 to TRBJ1-2; 7 bases agree with TRBD1. Losses at the gene ends were 3 bases for V and 6 bases for J; bases not matched to a gene: 14. CDR3 size: 16 residues. Germline values: CDR1 SGDLS, CDR2 YYNGEE. This CDR3 reads CASSEIKKGQSDGYTF. The CDR3, as DNA: TGTGCCAGCAGCGAGATCAAGAAGGGACAGAGCGATGGCTACACCTTC.

This chain links TRBV2 with TRBJ1-2; no reliable D call. Germline CDR1 SNHLY, CDR2 FYNNEI. CDR3 length: 14 residues. Trimming left V 2 bases short and J 1 base short, with 8 bases between. The CDR3 DNA sequence: TGTGCCAGCAGTGAACTAGGTCTTAACTATGGCTACACCTTC. Its protein product is CASSELGLNYGYTF.

The CDR3 DNA reads as TGTGCCACCAGCAGAGTTGAATTCGGGCCTCTCCTCTCCTACAATGAGCAGTTCTTC. Translated: CATSRVEFGPLLSYNEQFF. The chain is built from TRBV15 and TRBJ2-1, with D unresolved. The CDR3 covers 19 residues. Germline-derived CDR1 and CDR2 are LNHNV and YYDKDF (reference sequence). The V gene lost 1 base and the J gene lost 0 bases, with 19 bases spanning the gap.